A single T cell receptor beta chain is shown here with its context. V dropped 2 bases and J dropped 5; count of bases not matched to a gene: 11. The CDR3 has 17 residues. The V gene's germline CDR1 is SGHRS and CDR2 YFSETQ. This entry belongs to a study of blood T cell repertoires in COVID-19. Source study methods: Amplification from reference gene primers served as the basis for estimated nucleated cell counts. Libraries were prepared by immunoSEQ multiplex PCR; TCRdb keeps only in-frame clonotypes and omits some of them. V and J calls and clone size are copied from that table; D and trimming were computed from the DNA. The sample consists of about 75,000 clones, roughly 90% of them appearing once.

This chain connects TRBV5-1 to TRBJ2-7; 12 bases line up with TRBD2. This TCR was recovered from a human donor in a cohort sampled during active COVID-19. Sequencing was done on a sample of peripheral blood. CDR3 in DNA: TGCGCCAGCAGCTTAGTCCCTAGCGGGGGGGCGATGAACGAGCAGTACTTC. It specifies CASSLVPSGGAMNEQYF.